This T cell receptor beta chain stems from a study of shared clonotypes between healthy human individuals. The protocol was immunoSEQ multiplex PCR, while the TCRdb copy is restricted to in-frame clones and leaves out a portion. The sample has 850,000 to 1,100,000 clones; 60% to 85% are singletons. This clone has a handful of counts. The antigen is not known. Naive CD4+ cells were CD45RA-selected; the remaining cells were memory. General study results and limits: About 5% was the fraction of naive CD4 clonotypes found shared across four donors. Some clonotypes were shared by all four sorted-subset donors, while others were not shared. The non-shared ones had lower generation probabilities than the shared ones.

CDR1 is SNHLY and CDR2 is FYNNEI in the germline V gene. The CDR3 covers 14 residues. The V gene lost 8 bases and the J gene lost 4 bases, with 16 bases spanning the gap. The sequence derives from a man aged 18 to 30 in good health. Some clones in this sample may be carry-over from other donors' samples. The rearrangement joins TRBV2 to TRBJ2-3; D possibly corresponds to TRBD1 (6 bases). The specimen was memory CD4+ T cells from PBMCs. Subset defined: CD45RA-negative fraction. The CDR3 bases are TGTGCCAGCGCGTATTTGGACAGTTCAGATACGCAGTATTTT. Amino acid sequence: CASAYLDSSDTQYF. Full variable domain (outside the CDR3, taken from reference TRBV2 and TRBJ2-3): EPEVTQTPSHQVTQMGQEVILRCVPISNHLYFYWYRQILGQKVEFLVSFYNNEISEKSEIFDDQFSVERPDGSNFTLKIRSTKLEDSAMYFCASAYLDSSDTQYFGPGTRLTVL.